Shown below are 6 T cell receptor beta chains from a single sample sequenced in a study of blood T cell repertoires in COVID-19. Data came from immunoSEQ multiplex PCR; TCRdb stores just in-frame clones and leaves some out. The sample has about 120,000 clones, roughly 89% seen once. What was sequenced was PBMCs or T cells enriched from blood (not recorded which). These receptors all come from a woman aged 25-40 years who had recovered from COVID-19.

Concerning this clone itself: Other DNA sequences from this sample encode an identical CDR3 as well. This chain uses TRBV7-2 with TRBJ1-5; 8 positions match TRBD1. Looked up from germline, CDR1 is SGHTA and CDR2 is FQGNSA. This CDR3 region has 14 residues. Trimming at V came to 5 bases and at J to 2 bases, leaving 2 bases not matched to a gene. CDR3 sequence: CASSPDRGNQPQHF. DNA of the CDR3: TGTGCCAGCAGCCCGGACAGGGGCAATCAGCCCCAGCATTTT. Drawing the rest from reference TRBV7-2 and TRBJ1-5, the complete variable domain is GAGVSQSPSNKVTEKGKDVELRCDPISGHTALYWYRQSLGQGLEFLIYFQGNSAPDKSGLPSDRFSAERTGGSVSTLTIQRTQQEDSAVYLCASSPDRGNQPQHFGDGTRLSIL.

The rearrangement links TRBV19 to TRBJ1-5; D gene uncertain. CDR3 length: 15 residues. The V end was cut by 5 bases, the J end by 6 bases, with 17 bases between. From germline, CDR1 is LNHDA and CDR2 SQIVND (reference sequence). The CDR3 here is CASSDKVGGIQPQHF. CDR3 nucleotide sequence: TGTGCCAGTAGTGATAAAGTAGGAGGGATTCAGCCCCAGCATTTT.

The chain uses TRBV28 and TRBJ1-1, with 11 bases matching TRBD1. Germline assignment: CDR1 MDHEN and CDR2 SYDVKM. This CDR3 is 17 amino acids long. With V trimmed by 0 bases and J by 4 bases, 7 bases remained unmatched. CDR3 in amino acids: CASSLWAGTGGTTEAFF. CDR3 bases: TGTGCCAGCAGTTTATGGGCCGGGACAGGGGGGACCACTGAAGCTTTCTTT.

The V call is TRBV7-7, the J call TRBJ1-5; D possibly corresponds to TRBD1 (5 bases). This CDR3 contains 19 residues. Germline assignment: CDR1 SSHAT and CDR2 FNYEAQ (reference sequence). The V gene lost 0 bases and the J gene lost 0 bases, with 18 bases spanning the gap. The DNA of the CDR3 is TGTGCCAGCAGCTTAGCGCGGGACTTGCCTCGCCTTAGCAATCAGCCCCAGCATTTT. Protein sequence: CASSLARDLPRLSNQPQHF.

The J gene is TRBJ1-5, the V gene TRBV28; 7 nucleotides align to TRBD1. The CDR3 is made up of 14 amino acids. Unmatched junction bases numbered 7, after V lost 6 bases and J lost 5 bases. Germline CDR1 reads MDHEN; CDR2 reads SYDVKM. The CDR3, as DNA: TGTGCCAGCAGCCGGACAGGCCTTTATCAGCCCCAGCATTTT. Amino acid sequence: CASSRTGLYQPQHF.

The chain has TRBV6-5 and TRBJ1-1, with D possibly matching TRBD1 (6 bases). Germline CDR1 MNHEY, CDR2 SVGAGI. The CDR3 is 11 amino acids. Deletions cut 4 bases from V and 11 bases from J, with 11 bases between. The CDR3 is CASSSGDRAFF. Written as DNA, the CDR3 is TGTGCCAGCAGTTCAGGGGATCGGGCTTTCTTT.